This T cell receptor beta chain was sequenced for a study of STAT5B mutations in CD4+ large granular lymphocyte leukemia. Overall study results and limits: Less than 30% of private leukemic clonotypes occurred rarely in other patients' non-leukemic repertoires. Top patient clones used TRBV06 genes more often: 8/27 versus 2/35 in controls.

About this clone itself: Its antigen is unknown.

Germline V gene sequence: CDR1 SEHNR, CDR2 FQNEAQ (reference sequence). The CDR3 spans 16 residues. V shed 3 bases and J shed 5 bases, with 17 bases lying between them. The survey-level immunoSEQ assay was used. Profiling relied on immunoSEQ multiplex PCR, and the TCRdb table lists in-frame clones only, not all of them. Among some 40,000 clones, roughly 83% were seen once, and the ten largest hold 0.35%. Sequencing used CD4+ T cells from blood buffy coats. V is TRBV7-9 and J is TRBJ1-5; no clear D. The receptor's source is a human donor in good health. The CDR3 nucleotides read TGTGCCAGCAGCTTTTTTTGTTTACGGTGTTATCAGCCCCAGCATTTT. Translated: CASSFFCLRCYQPQHF.